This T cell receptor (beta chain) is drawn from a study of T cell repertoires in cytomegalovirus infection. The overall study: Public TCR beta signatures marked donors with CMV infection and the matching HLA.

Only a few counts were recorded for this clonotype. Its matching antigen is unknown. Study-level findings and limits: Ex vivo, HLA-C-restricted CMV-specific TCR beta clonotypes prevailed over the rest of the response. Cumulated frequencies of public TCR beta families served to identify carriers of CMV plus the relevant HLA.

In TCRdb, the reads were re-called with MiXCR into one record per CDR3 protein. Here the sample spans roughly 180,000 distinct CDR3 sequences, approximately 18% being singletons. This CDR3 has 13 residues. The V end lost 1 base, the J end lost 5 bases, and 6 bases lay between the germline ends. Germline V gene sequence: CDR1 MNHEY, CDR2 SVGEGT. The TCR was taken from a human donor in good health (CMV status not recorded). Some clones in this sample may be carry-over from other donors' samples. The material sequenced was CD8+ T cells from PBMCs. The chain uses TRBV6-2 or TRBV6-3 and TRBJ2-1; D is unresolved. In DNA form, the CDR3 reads TGTGCCAGCAGTTACTACACCCACAATGAGCAGTTCTTC. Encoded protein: CASSYYTHNEQFF.